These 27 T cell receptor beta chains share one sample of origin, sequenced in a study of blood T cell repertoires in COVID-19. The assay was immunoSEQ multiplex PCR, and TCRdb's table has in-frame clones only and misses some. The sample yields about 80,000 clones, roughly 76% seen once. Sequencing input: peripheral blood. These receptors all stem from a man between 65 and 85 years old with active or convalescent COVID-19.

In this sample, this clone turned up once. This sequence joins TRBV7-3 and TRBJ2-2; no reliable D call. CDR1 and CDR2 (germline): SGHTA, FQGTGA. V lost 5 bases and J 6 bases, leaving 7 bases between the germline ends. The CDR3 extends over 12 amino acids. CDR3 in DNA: TGTGCCAGCAGCCTCCGAGCCGGGGAGCTGTTTTTT. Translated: CASSLRAGELFF.

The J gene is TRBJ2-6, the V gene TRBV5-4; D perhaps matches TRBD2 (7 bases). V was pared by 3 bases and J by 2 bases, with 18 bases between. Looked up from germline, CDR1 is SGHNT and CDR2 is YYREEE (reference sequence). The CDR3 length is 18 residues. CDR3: CASSYGGAGRAGANVLTF. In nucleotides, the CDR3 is TGTGCCAGCAGCTACGGGGGCGCAGGGAGGGCTGGGGCCAACGTCCTGACTTTC. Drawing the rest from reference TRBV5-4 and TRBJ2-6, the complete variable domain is ETGVTQSPTHLIKTRGQQVTLRCSSQSGHNTVSWYQQALGQGPQFIFQYYREEENGRGNFPPRFSGLQFPNYSSELNVNALELDDSALYLCASSYGGAGRAGANVLTFGAGSRLTVL.

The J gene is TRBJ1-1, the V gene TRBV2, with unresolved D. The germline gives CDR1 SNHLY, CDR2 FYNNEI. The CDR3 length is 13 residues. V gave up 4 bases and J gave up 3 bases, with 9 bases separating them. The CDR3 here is CASSVKSDTEAFF. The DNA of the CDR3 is TGTGCCAGCAGTGTGAAGTCGGACACTGAAGCTTTCTTT.

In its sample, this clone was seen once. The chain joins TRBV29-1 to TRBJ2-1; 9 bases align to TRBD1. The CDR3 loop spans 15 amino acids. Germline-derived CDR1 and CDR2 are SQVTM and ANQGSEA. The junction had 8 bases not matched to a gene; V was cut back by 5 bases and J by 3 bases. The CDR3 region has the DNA TGCAGCGTTAAATCCACAGGGGGCTTCTACAATGAGCAGTTCTTC. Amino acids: CSVKSTGGFYNEQFF.

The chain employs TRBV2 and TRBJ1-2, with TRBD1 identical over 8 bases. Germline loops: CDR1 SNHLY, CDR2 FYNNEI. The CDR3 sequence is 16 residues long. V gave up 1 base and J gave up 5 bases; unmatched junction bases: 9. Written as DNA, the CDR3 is TGTGCCAGCAGTGAAGGGACAGGGCTCTCTTGGTATGGCTACACCTTC. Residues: CASSEGTGLSWYGYTF.

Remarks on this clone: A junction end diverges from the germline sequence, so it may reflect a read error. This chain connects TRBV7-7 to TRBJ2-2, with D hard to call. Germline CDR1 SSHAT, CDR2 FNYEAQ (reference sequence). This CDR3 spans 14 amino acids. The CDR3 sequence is CASSLQQNTGELFF. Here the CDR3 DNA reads TGTGCTAGCAGCTTACAACAGAACACCGGGGAGCTGTTTTTT.

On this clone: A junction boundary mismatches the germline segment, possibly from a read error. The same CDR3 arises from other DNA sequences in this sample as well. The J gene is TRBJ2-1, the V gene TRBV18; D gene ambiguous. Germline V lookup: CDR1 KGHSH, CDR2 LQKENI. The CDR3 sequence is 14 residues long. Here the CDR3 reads CASSPPVGDNEQFF. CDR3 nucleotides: TGTGCCAGCTCGCCACCGGTCGGAGACAATGAGCAGTTCTTC.

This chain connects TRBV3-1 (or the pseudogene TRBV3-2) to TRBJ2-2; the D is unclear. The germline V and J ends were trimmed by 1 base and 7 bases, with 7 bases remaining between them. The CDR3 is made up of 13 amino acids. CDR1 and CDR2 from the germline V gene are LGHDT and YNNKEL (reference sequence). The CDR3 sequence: CASSQGYGGELFF. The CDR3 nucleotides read TGTGCCAGCAGCCAAGGGTACGGCGGGGAGCTGTTTTTT.

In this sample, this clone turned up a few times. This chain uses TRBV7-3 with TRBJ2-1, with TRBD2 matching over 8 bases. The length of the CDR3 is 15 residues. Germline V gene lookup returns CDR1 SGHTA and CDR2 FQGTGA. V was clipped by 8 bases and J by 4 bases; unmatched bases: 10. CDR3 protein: CASSPRGGLYNEQFF. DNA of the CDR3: TGTGCCAGCTCGCCACGGGGGGGTTTATACAATGAGCAGTTCTTC.

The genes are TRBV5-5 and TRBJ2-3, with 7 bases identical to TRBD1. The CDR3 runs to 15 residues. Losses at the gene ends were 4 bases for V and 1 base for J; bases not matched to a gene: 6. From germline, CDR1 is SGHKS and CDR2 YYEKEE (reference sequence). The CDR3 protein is CASSQRTGRTDTQYF. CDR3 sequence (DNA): TGTGCCAGCAGCCAACGGACAGGACGCACAGATACGCAGTATTTT.

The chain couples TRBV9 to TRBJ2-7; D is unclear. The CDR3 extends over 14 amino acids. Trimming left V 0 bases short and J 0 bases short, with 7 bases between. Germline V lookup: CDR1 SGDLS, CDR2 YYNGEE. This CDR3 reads CASSVDSSSYEQYF. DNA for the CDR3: TGTGCCAGCAGCGTAGACAGTAGCTCCTACGAGCAGTACTTC.

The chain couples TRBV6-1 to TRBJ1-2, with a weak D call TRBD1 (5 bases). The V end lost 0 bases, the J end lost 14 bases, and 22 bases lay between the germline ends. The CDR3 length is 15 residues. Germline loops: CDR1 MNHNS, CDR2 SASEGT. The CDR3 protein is CASSEALGVRRGGTF. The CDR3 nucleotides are TGTGCCAGCAGTGAAGCATTAGGGGTCCGTCGAGGTGGGACCTTC.

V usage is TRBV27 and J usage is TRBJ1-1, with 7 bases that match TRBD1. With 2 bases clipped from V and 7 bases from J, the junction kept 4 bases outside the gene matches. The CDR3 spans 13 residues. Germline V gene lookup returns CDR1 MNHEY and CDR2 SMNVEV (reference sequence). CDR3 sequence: CASSLIAGGEAFF. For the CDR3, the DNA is TGTGCCAGCAGTTTAATAGCAGGGGGTGAAGCTTTCTTT.

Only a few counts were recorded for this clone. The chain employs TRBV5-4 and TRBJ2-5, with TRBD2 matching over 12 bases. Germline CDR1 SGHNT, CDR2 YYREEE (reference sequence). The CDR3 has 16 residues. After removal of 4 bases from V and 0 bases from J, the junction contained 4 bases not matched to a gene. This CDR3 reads CASSKRLAGDQETQYF. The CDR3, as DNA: TGTGCCAGCAGCAAAAGACTAGCGGGGGACCAAGAGACCCAGTACTTC.

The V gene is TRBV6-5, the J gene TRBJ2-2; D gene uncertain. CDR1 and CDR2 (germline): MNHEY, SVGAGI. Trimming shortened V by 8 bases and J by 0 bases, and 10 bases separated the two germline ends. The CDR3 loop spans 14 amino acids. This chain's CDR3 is CASSSVSNTGELFF. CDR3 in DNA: TGTGCCAGCTCGTCTGTTTCGAACACCGGGGAGCTGTTTTTT.

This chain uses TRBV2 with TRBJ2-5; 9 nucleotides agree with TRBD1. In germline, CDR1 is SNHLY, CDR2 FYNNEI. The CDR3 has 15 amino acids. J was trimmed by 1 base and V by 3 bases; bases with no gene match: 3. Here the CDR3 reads CASSDGTGTQETQYF. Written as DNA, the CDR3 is TGTGCCAGCAGTGACGGGACAGGGACCCAAGAGACCCAGTACTTC.

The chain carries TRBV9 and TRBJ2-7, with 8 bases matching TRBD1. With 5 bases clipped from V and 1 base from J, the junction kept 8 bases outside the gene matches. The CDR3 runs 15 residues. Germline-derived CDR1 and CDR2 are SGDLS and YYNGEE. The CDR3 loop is CASSKGQGLSYEQYF. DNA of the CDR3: TGTGCCAGCAGTAAAGGACAGGGACTTTCCTACGAGCAGTACTTC.

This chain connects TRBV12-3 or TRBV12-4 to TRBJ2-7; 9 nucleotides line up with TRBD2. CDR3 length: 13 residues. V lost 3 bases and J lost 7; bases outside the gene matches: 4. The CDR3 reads CASSLIAGVEQYF. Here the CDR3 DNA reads TGTGCCAGCAGTTTGATAGCGGGGGTTGAGCAGTACTTC.

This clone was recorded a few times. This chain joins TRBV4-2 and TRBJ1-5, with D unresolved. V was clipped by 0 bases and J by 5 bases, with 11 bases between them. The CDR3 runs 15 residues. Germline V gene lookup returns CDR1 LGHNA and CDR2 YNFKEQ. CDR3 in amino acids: CASSQEGRKDQPQHF. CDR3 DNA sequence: TGTGCCAGCAGCCAAGAGGGCAGGAAGGATCAGCCCCAGCATTTT.

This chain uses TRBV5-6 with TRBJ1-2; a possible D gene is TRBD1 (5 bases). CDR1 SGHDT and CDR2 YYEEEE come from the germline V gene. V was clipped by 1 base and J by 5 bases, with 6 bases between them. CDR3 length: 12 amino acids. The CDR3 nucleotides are TGTGCCAGCAGCTTGCCAGGGTATGGCTACACCTTC. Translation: CASSLPGYGYTF.

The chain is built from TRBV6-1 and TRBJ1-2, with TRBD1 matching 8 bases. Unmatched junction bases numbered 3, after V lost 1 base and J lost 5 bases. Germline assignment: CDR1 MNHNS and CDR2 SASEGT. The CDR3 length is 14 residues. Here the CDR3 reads CASSEVGQGYGYTF. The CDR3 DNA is TGTGCCAGCAGTGAAGTCGGACAGGGATATGGCTACACCTTC.

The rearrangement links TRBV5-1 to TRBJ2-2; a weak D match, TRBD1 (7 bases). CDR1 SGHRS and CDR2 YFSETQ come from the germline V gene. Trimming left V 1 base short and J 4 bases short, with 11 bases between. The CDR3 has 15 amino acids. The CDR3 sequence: CASSLRQGGTGELFF. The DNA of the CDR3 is TGCGCCAGCAGCTTGAGACAGGGAGGCACCGGGGAGCTGTTTTTT.

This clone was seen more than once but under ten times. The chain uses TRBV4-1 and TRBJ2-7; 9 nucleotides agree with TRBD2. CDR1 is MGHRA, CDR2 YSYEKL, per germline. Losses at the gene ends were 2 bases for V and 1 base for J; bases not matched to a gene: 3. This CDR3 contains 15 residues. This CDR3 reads CASSQKRGDSYEQYF. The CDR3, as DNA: TGCGCCAGCAGCCAAAAGCGGGGGGATTCCTACGAGCAGTACTTC.

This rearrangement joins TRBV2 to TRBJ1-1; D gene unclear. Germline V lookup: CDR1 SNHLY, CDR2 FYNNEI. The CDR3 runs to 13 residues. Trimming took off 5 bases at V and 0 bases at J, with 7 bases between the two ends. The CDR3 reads CASSLRLNTEAFF. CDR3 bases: TGTGCCAGCAGTCTACGTCTGAACACTGAAGCTTTCTTT.

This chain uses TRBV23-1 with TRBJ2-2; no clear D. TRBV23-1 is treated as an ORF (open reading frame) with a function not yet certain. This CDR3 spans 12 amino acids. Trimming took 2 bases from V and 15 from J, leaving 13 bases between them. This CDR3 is CASSQPCSLMFF. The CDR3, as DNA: TGCGCCAGCAGTCAACCTTGTAGTTTGATGTTTTTT.

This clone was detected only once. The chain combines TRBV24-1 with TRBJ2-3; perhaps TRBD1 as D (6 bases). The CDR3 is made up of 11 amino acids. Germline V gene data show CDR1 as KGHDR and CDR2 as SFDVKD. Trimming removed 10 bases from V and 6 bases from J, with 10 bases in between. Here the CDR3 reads CATSGADTQYF. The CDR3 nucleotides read TGTGCCACGTCAGGGGCTGATACGCAGTATTTT.

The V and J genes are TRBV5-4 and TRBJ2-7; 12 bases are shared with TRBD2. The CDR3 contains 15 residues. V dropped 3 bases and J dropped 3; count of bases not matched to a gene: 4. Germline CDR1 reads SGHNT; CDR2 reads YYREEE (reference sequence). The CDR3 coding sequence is TGTGCCAGCAGCTCGCCGGGACTAGCGGGCTACGAGCAGTACTTC. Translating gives CASSSPGLAGYEQYF. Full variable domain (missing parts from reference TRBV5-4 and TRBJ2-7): ETGVTQSPTHLIKTRGQQVTLRCSSQSGHNTVSWYQQALGQGPQFIFQYYREEENGRGNFPPRFSGLQFPNYSSELNVNALELDDSALYLCASSSPGLAGYEQYFGPGTRLTVT.